Listed below are T cell receptor beta chains from one sample, sequenced in a study of T cell responses to AZD1222 COVID-19 vaccine. Assay used: immunoSEQ multiplex PCR; TCRdb lists only in-frame clones, some missing. The sample consists of 180,000 or so clones, 80% to 90% of them appearing once. Here the sequenced sample was peripheral blood, taken 28 days after the second dose of the MenACWY control vaccine. The receptor source for this set is an adult who received the MenACWY meningococcal vaccine as a control. Both conserved end residues are part of each CDR3. A D gene is named only where the DNA matches it firmly. Clone size is stated in some rows and not others, as once, few, many or a class when expanded.

CDR3 protein	CDR3 DNA	J gene	V gene	D gene	CDR3 length	clone size
CSVGGTGNTIYF	TGCAGCGTCGGGGGGACTGGAAACACCATATATTTT	TRBJ1-3	TRBV29-1	-	12	-
CATSRDDSGLSTFF	TGTGCCACCAGCAGAGATGATAGCGGCCTATCCACGTTCTTC	TRBJ2-1	TRBV15	-	14	-
CASSDSGVGQPQHF	TGTGCCAGCTCAGATTCCGGGGTTGGGCAGCCCCAGCATTTT	TRBJ1-5	TRBV18	-	14	-
CAISGEGKDQPQHF	TGTGCCATCAGTGGGGAGGGAAAGGATCAGCCCCAGCATTTT	TRBJ1-5	TRBV10-3	-	14	-
CASSLGGSYMNTEAFF	TGTGCCAGCAGCTTGGGGGGCAGCTACATGAACACTGAAGCTTTCTTT	TRBJ1-1	TRBV5-5	-	16	-
CASRGGEAVTEQYF	TGTGCCAGCAGAGGGGGCGAGGCGGTAACCGAGCAGTACTTC	TRBJ2-7	TRBV28	TRBD1	14	few
CASINPYQEGCTF	TGTGCCAGCATCAACCCTTACCAAGAGGGGTGCACCTTC	TRBJ1-2	TRBV28	-	13	-
CASSTLSGNTIYF	TGTGCCAGCAGTACTTTATCTGGAAACACCATATATTTT	TRBJ1-3	TRBV28	-	13	-
CASSFAGAHEQYF	TGTGCCAGCAGCTTTGCTGGGGCTCACGAGCAGTACTTC	TRBJ2-7	TRBV7-2	-	13	-
CASSSGSGVTFSTDTQYF	TGTGCCAGCAGCTCGGGTTCAGGGGTTACGTTTAGCACAGATACGCAGTATTTT	TRBJ2-3	TRBV7-9	-	18	-
CATTGTENSPLHF	TGTGCCACAACCGGGACAGAGAATTCACCCCTCCACTTT	TRBJ1-6	TRBV2	TRBD1	13	-
CASSLSSGSNQPQHF	TGTGCCAGCAGCTTAAGTTCAGGCAGCAATCAGCCCCAGCATTTT	TRBJ1-5	TRBV7-2	-	15	-
CAISPTAPRSTEAFF	TGTGCCATCAGCCCAACTGCCCCCCGTAGCACTGAAGCTTTCTTT	TRBJ1-1	TRBV10-3	-	15	-
CASSPTRDTEAFF	TGTGCCAGCTCACCGACAAGGGACACTGAAGCTTTCTTT	TRBJ1-1	TRBV18	-	13	-
CASSRPYSPLHF	TGTGCCAGCAGCCGACCCTATTCACCCCTCCACTTT	TRBJ1-6	TRBV5-6	-	12	-
CASSPSPQGKGNTIYF	TGTGCCAGCTCACCCAGTCCCCAGGGGAAAGGAAACACCATATATTTT	TRBJ1-3	TRBV18	-	16	-
CASSYPGESYEQYF	TGTGCCAGCAGTTACCCCGGAGAATCCTACGAGCAGTACTTC	TRBJ2-7	TRBV28	-	14	-
CASSEEGPYTQYF	TGTGCCAGCAGCGAGGAGGGGCCTTATACGCAGTATTTT	TRBJ2-3	TRBV9	-	13	-
CASSLPPHTEAFF	TGTGCCAGCAGTTTACCCCCCCACACTGAAGCTTTCTTT	TRBJ1-1	TRBV28	-	13	-
CASSLGPSYEQYF	TGTGCCAGCAGCCTGGGACCGTCCTACGAGCAGTACTTC	TRBJ2-7	TRBV11-2	-	13	-
CASGRATRFNSPLHF	TGTGCCAGCGGCCGTGCAACGAGATTTAATTCACCCCTCCACTTT	TRBJ1-6	TRBV2	-	15	-
CASSLGRGDQETQYF	TGTGCCAGCAGCTTAGGAAGAGGGGACCAAGAGACCCAGTACTTC	TRBJ2-5	TRBV7-7	-	15	-
CASSHRDSYGYTF	TGTGCCAGCAGCCATCGGGACAGCTATGGCTACACCTTC	TRBJ1-2	TRBV3-1/TRBV3-2	TRBD1	13	-
CASSWGQSLYGYTF	TGTGCCAGCAGCTGGGGACAGTCCCTCTATGGCTACACCTTC	TRBJ1-2	TRBV5-6	TRBD1	14	-
CASSSQAETEAFF	TGTGCCAGCAGCTCCCAAGCTGAGACTGAAGCTTTCTTT	TRBJ1-1	TRBV7-2	-	13	-
CASSLAGPNTGELFF	TGCGCCAGCAGCTTGGCGGGACCTAACACCGGGGAGCTGTTTTTT	TRBJ2-2	TRBV5-1	-	15	-
CASSELRNQPQHF	TGTGCCAGCAGTGAACTACGCAATCAGCCCCAGCATTTT	TRBJ1-5	TRBV6-1	-	13	-
CASSYRRDRSSYEQYF	TGTGCCAGCAGTTACAGGAGGGACAGGAGCTCCTACGAGCAGTACTTC	TRBJ2-7	TRBV6-2/TRBV6-3	TRBD1	16	-
CASGSYRGGGGNEQFF	TGTGCTAGTGGTTCCTATCGGGGGGGTGGAGGTAATGAGCAGTTCTTC	TRBJ2-1	TRBV12-5	TRBD2	16	-
CASSFRRAEEAFF	TGTGCCAGCAGTTTTAGGAGGGCAGAAGAAGCTTTCTTT	TRBJ1-1	TRBV27	-	13	-
CAWSVREGIEGFPGYTF	TGTGCCTGGAGTGTACGGGAAGGGATCGAGGGCTTTCCTGGCTACACCTTC	TRBJ1-2	TRBV30	-	17	-
CASSLGTGSSYEQYF	TGTGCCAGCAGTCTGGGGACAGGGAGCTCCTACGAGCAGTACTTC	TRBJ2-7	TRBV28	TRBD1	15	-
CASSLPWNQETQYF	TGTGCCAGCAGTTTACCCTGGAACCAAGAGACCCAGTACTTC	TRBJ2-5	TRBV28	-	14	-
CSATPMNGQATYGYTF	TGCAGCGCGACACCTATGAACGGACAGGCTACCTATGGCTACACCTTC	TRBJ1-2	TRBV29-1	TRBD1	16	-
CASSPGGNQPQHF	TGTGCCAGCAGCCCGGGGGGGAATCAGCCCCAGCATTTT	TRBJ1-5	TRBV6-5	-	13	once
CAWSGGPSGGYTF	TGTGCCTGGAGCGGCGGGCCTTCTGGGGGCTACACCTTC	TRBJ1-2	TRBV30	-	13	-
CASSQDGAPREQFF	TGCGCCAGCAGCCAAGATGGGGCCCCCCGAGAGCAGTTCTTC	TRBJ2-1	TRBV4-3	-	14	-
CASSLDPRGEQYF	TGTGCCAGCAGCTTAGATCCCAGGGGCGAGCAGTACTTC	TRBJ2-7	TRBV11-2	-	13	-
CAWGTTGIGELFF	TGTGCCTGGGGAACTACAGGTATCGGGGAGCTGTTTTTT	TRBJ2-2	TRBV30	-	13	-
CAISDPGKDGNTIYF	TGTGCCATCAGTGACCCCGGGAAGGATGGAAACACCATATATTTT	TRBJ1-3	TRBV10-3	-	15	-
CASSVQPGQLSSGANVLTF	TGTGCCAGCAGCGTACAACCGGGACAGCTCAGCTCTGGGGCCAACGTCCTGACTTTC	TRBJ2-6	TRBV9	TRBD1	19	once
CASSSAVTYEQYF	TGTGCCAGCAGTTCAGCGGTTACCTACGAGCAGTACTTC	TRBJ2-7	TRBV6-5	-	13	-
CASSPSPGAGEQYF	TGTGCCAGCAGCCCCTCCCCGGGAGCTGGAGAGCAGTACTTC	TRBJ2-7	TRBV3-1/TRBV3-2	-	14	once
CASSYTHGQPQHF	TGTGCCAGCAGCTACACTCACGGTCAGCCCCAGCATTTT	TRBJ1-5	TRBV7-2	-	13	-
CASSLSTVYNEQFF	TGTGCCAGCAGTTTATCGACCGTTTACAATGAGCAGTTCTTC	TRBJ2-1	TRBV27	-	14	-
CASSFSGANYEQYF	TGTGCCAGCAGCTTTAGCGGGGCGAACTACGAGCAGTACTTC	TRBJ2-7	TRBV7-2	TRBD2	14	-
CASSVPGTGELFF	TGTGCCAGCAGTGTTCCAGGAACCGGGGAGCTGTTTTTT	TRBJ2-2	TRBV6-2/TRBV6-3	-	13	-
CATGGAADTQYF	TGTGCCACCGGGGGAGCGGCAGATACGCAGTATTTT	TRBJ2-3	TRBV24-1	-	12	-
CASSIAEGTYEQYF	TGTGCCAGTAGTATAGCTGAGGGGACCTACGAGCAGTACTTC	TRBJ2-7	TRBV19	-	14	-
CASSRRGNTDTQYF	TGTGCCAGCAGTAGGCGGGGTAACACAGATACGCAGTATTTT	TRBJ2-3	TRBV5-6	-	14	-
CASSPGGSGTGELFF	TGTGCCAGCAGCCCTGGGGGTAGCGGGACCGGGGAGCTGTTTTTT	TRBJ2-2	TRBV7-2	TRBD2	15	-
CSVELRDGYTF	TGCAGCGTTGAACTCCGGGATGGCTACACCTTC	TRBJ1-2	TRBV29-1	-	11	-